This T cell receptor (beta chain) derives from a study of blood T cell repertoires in COVID-19. About the study: Italy, Spain and the United States were the sources of the convalescent and acute COVID-19 samples. PBMCs, B-cell-depleted T cells, or T cells were the source of the cDNA or gDNA that made up the material.

As handled by the study authors: The assay estimated nucleated cells by amplifying reference gene primers. Produced via immunoSEQ multiplex PCR; TCRdb's table is partial and in-frame only. V and J calls and clone size are as listed in that table; D and trimming were resolved from the DNA. The sample yields over 140,000 clones, approximately 80% seen once. Trimming removed 8 bases from V and 0 bases from J, with 17 bases in between. Germline CDR1 and CDR2: SNHLY and FYNNEI. The CDR3 has 15 amino acids. This TCR was recovered from a woman older than 75 with active or convalescent COVID-19. Sample: peripheral blood. This chain uses TRBV2 with TRBJ2-7; D is possibly TRBD2 (6 bases). CDR3 loop: CASFSGDRDSYEQYF. CDR3 nucleotides: TGTGCCAGCTTTAGCGGTGACCGGGACTCCTACGAGCAGTACTTC.